The sequence of this TCR beta chain was determined in a study of CD8+CD57+ T cells in acquired aplastic anemia. The template used for profiling TCR beta VDJ and CDR3 was genomic DNA. TCRdb called the reads again in MiXCR, with one record for every CDR3 protein. The sample holds 200,000 to 250,000 distinct CDR3 sequences, about half seen once. The J segment lost 8 bases and the V segment lost 6 bases, leaving 8 bases of the junction unmatched. This CDR3 spans 14 amino acids. In germline, CDR1 is MNHEY, CDR2 SMNVEV (reference sequence). All sequencing subjects had displayed CD8+CD57+ cell expansion on flow cytometry.

Sequenced: sorted CD4+, CD8+, or CD8+CD57+ T cells (not recorded which) from PBMCs. This chain uses TRBV27 with TRBJ2-1; 9 bases are a match to TRBD2. The sequence derives from a human donor with aplastic anemia. In DNA, the CDR3 is TGTGCCAGCAGAATCAGCGGGGGGAGGGATGAGCAGTTCTTC. Its translation is CASRISGGRDEQFF.